The present entry profiles one T cell receptor beta chain with its context. This specimen belongs to a study of T cell responses to AZD1222 COVID-19 vaccine. The CDR3 length is 13 residues. Germline CDR1 is MNHEY and CDR2 is SVGAGI. The germline V and J ends were trimmed by 7 bases and 0 bases, with 7 bases remaining between them. Profiled with immunoSEQ multiplex PCR; TCRdb holds only in-frame clones, not every one. Altogether roughly 130,000 clones are present, around 90% being singletons, with the ten largest covering over 1.2%. This sequence originates from an adult in good health. The sequenced sample was peripheral blood, obtained on day 0 of AZD1222 vaccination. The rearrangement joins TRBV6-5 to TRBJ1-3; D not certain. The CDR3 DNA reads TGTGCCAGCAAGGAAAGCTCTGGAAACACCATATATTTT. Translated: CASKESSGNTIYF.